This TCR beta chain was identified during a study of beta chain features in type 1 diabetes. Sequencing targeted expressed TCRB transcripts, as all isolated RNA had been reverse transcribed. Using immunoSEQ multiplex PCR, the repertoire was profiled, and TCRdb retains in-frame clones only, with some absent. The table has roughly 610,000 clones, 15% to 18% seen once; the top ten hold roughly 0.098%. This clone was detected a few times. The length of the CDR3 is 18 residues. CDR1 ENHRY and CDR2 SYGVKD come from the germline V gene. V was clipped by 4 bases and J by 4 bases; unmatched bases: 18. The chain has TRBV10-3 and TRBJ1-2; 7 bases fit TRBD1. The receptor comes from a man aged 18 to 29 in good health. Sequencing was done on a sample of naive CD4+ T cells from blood. CDR3 sequence (DNA): TGTGCCATCAGTGCCCTGTCCCGATCGACAGGGCGGGTCTATGGCTACACCTTC. Residues: CAISALSRSTGRVYGYTF.